This T cell receptor (beta chain) was found in a study of blood T cells in healthy people across ages. The count of this clonotype is one. Germline V gene lookup returns CDR1 MNHEY and CDR2 SVGAGI. This CDR3 has 15 residues. The junction had 9 bases not matched to a gene; V was cut back by 6 bases and J by 2 bases. The use of a sample-barcoded 5' primer and a J-beta primer mix characterized a second PCR of roughly 7 to 12 cycles. Using its own MiXCR run on the 5' RACE reads, TCRdb lists one record per CDR3 protein. Of over 950,000 distinct CDR3 sequences listed, approximately 38% are singletons. Sequenced sample: blood. This receptor was obtained from a man aged 18-30 years in good health. The V call is TRBV6-5, the J call TRBJ1-1; TRBD1 matches 7 bases. CDR3 protein: CASRDRQGFNTEAFF. The CDR3, as DNA: TGTGCCAGCAGGGACAGACAGGGATTCAACACTGAAGCTTTCTTT.